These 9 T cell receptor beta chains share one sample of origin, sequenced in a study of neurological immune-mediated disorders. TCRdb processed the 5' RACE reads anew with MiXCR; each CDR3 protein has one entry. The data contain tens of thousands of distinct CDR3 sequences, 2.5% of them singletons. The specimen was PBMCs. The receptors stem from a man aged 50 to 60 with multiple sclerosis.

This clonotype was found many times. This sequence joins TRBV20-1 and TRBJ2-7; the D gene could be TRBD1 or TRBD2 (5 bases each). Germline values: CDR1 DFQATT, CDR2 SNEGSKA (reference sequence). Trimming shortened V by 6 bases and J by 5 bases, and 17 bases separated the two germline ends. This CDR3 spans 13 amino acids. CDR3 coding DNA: TGCAGTGCCAAGTGGGGGACCCGGGACGAGCAGTACTTC. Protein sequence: CSAKWGTRDEQYF.

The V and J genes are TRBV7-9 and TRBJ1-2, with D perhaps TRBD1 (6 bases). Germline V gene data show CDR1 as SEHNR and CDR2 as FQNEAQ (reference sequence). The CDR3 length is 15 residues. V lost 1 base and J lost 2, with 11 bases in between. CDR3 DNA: TGTGCCAGCAGCTTAGAGGCGACAGGCAACTATGGCTACACCTTC. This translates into CASSLEATGNYGYTF.

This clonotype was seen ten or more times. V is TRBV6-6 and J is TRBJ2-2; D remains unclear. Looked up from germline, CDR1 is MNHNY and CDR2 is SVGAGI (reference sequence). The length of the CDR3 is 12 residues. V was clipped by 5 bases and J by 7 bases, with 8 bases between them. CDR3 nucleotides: TGTGCCAGCAGTCCCCCGGGCGGGGAGCTGTTTTTT. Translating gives CASSPPGGELFF.

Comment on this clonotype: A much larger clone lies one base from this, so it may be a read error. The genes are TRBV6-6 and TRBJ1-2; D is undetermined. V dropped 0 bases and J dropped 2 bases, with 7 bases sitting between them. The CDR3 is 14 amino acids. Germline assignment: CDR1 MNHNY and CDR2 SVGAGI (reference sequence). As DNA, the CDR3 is TGTGCCAGCAGTTACTCGGGAAAGAACTATGGCTACACCTTC. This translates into CASSYSGKNYGYTF.

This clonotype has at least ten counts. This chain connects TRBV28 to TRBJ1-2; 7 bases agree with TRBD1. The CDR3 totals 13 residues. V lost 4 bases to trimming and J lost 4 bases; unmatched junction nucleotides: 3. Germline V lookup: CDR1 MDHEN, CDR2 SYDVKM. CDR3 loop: CASSWGDSYGYTF. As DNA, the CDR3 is TGTGCCAGCAGTTGGGGGGACAGCTATGGCTACACCTTC.

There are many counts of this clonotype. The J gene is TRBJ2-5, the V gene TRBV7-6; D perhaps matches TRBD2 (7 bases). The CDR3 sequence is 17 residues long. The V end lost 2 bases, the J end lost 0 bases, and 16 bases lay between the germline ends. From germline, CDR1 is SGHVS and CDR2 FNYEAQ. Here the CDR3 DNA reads TGTGCCAGCAGCTTAAGTACGGGGGGCTTGTACCAAGAGACCCAGTACTTC. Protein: CASSLSTGGLYQETQYF.

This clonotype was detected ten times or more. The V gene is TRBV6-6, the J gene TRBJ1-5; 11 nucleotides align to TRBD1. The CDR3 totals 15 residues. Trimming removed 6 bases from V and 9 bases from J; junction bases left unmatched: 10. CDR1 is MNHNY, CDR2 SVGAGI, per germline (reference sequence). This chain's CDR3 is CASSSRDRGFWPQHF. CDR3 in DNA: TGTGCCAGCAGCTCTCGGGACAGGGGGTTCTGGCCCCAGCATTTT.

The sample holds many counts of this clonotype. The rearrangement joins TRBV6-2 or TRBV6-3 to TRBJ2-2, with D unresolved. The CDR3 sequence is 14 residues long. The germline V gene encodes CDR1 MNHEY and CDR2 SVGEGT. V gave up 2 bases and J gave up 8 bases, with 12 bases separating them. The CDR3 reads CASSYASGLGELFF. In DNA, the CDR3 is TGTGCCAGCAGTTACGCCTCTGGCTTAGGGGAGCTGTTTTTT.

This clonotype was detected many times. This CDR3 reads CASSRQGMQPQHF. CDR3 DNA sequence: TGTGCCAGCAGTAGACAGGGGATGCAGCCCCAGCATTTT. The V gene is TRBV7-2, the J gene TRBJ1-5; 8 nucleotides align to TRBD1. From germline, CDR1 is SGHTA and CDR2 FQGNSA. This CDR3 is built from 13 residues. J lost 7 bases, V lost 6 bases, and 5 bases had no gene match.